There are many counts of the clone carrying this T cell receptor beta chain. The data were taken from a study of read filtering for tumor transcriptome and immune sequencing. About the research overall: Patients were approximately 18 male and 11 to 15 female, mean age around 67 years, range 47 to 80. R-ISS stage counts were eight or nine for I, 15 to 20 for II, six or seven for III.

From approximately 430 ng of RNA, a library with molecular barcoded alpha/delta and beta/gamma adaptors was made. TCRdb re-derived calls from the reads in MiXCR, one entry per CDR3 protein. The sample holds 75,000 to 95,000 distinct CDR3 sequences, around a fifth seen once. The receptor comes from a donor aged 40 or older with multiple myeloma. Sequencing input: a population of CD138-negative cells sorted from bone marrow.

The CDR3 loop reads CASSLRGTGAGMGNEQFF. CDR3 coding DNA: TGTGCCAGCAGCTTAAGGGGGACCGGGGCGGGAATGGGGAATGAGCAGTTCTTC. The rearrangement uses TRBV7-2 and TRBJ2-1; D may correspond to TRBD1 or TRBD2 (6 bases each). Germline V gene data show CDR1 as SGHTA and CDR2 as FQGNSA. CDR3 length: 18 residues. The ends were cut back, 2 bases at V and 7 bases at J, with 24 bases in the middle.